The 20 T cell receptor beta chains below all came from one sample that was sequenced in a study of T cells in Graves' hyperthyroidism and ophthalmopathy. Amplification targeted TCR beta CDR3 regions from RNA transcripts. The HTBI primer set was used in a first-round RT-PCR of the TCR CDR3. TCRdb independently ran MiXCR on the multiplex PCR reads; one entry per CDR3 protein. Of roughly 170,000 distinct CDR3 sequences listed, about a sixth are singletons. Sequencing was performed on blood. These receptor sequences come from a woman between 50 and 59 years old with Graves' hyperthyroidism.

This clonotype was counted ten times or more. The rearrangement links TRBV5-6 to TRBJ2-1; no firm D call. Trimming took 4 bases from V and 3 from J, leaving 5 bases between them. Germline V gives CDR1 SGHDT, CDR2 YYEEEE. CDR3 length equals 12 residues. Here the CDR3 reads CASSIFYNEQFF. The CDR3 DNA is TGTGCCAGCAGCATCTTCTACAATGAGCAGTTCTTC.

This clonotype has ten or more counts. The chain recombines TRBV14 with TRBJ1-1; no definite D call. This CDR3 spans 16 amino acids. The germline V and J ends were trimmed by 5 bases and 1 base, with 17 bases remaining between them. Germline V lookup: CDR1 SGHDN, CDR2 FVKESK. The CDR3 coding sequence is TGTGCCAGCAGCTCCAGCGGTGTACAGTCGAACACTGAAGCTTTCTTT. This codes for CASSSSGVQSNTEAFF.

For this clonotype: One base away lies a much larger clone, so this may be a sequencing read error. The chain links TRBV27 to TRBJ1-2; D ambiguous. The germline V gene encodes CDR1 MNHEY and CDR2 SMNVEV (reference sequence). The CDR3 covers 13 residues. CDR3 amino acids: CASSFGPNYGHTF. Here the CDR3 DNA reads TGTGCCAGCAGTTTCGGGCCCAACTATGGCCACACCTTC.

This clonotype occurred many times. The chain has TRBV25-1 and TRBJ2-7, with 7 bases fitting TRBD1. Trimming removed 8 bases from V and 5 bases from J; junction bases left unmatched: 9. The CDR3 runs 13 residues. The germline gives CDR1 MGHDK, CDR2 SYGVNS. Here the CDR3 reads CASSQGPSHEQYF. CDR3 in DNA: TGTGCCAGCTCACAGGGGCCCTCTCACGAGCAGTACTTC.

In this sample, this clonotype turned up many times. The chain is built from TRBV28 and TRBJ2-7, with D perhaps matching TRBD2 (6 bases). The CDR3 consists of 15 residues. Trimming left V 5 bases short and J 3 bases short, with 17 bases between. Germline V gene lookup returns CDR1 MDHEN and CDR2 SYDVKM. CDR3: CASSRLGEANYEQYF. The CDR3 DNA follows: TGTGCCAGCAGTCGTCTGGGGGAGGCCAACTACGAGCAGTACTTC.

This chain joins TRBV5-1 and TRBJ2-3; TRBD2 is a possible D gene (6 bases). The CDR3 runs to 19 residues. Trimming pared 0 bases from V and 0 bases from J, leaving 20 bases between. The germline V gene has CDR1 SGHRS and CDR2 YFSETQ. The CDR3 protein is CASSLAALAKGYSTDTQYF. In DNA form, the CDR3 reads TGCGCCAGCAGCTTGGCTGCGCTAGCGAAGGGGTATAGCACAGATACGCAGTATTTT.

This clonotype showed up many times. The chain has TRBV2 and TRBJ1-5; D may be TRBD1 (5 bases). The V and J ends lost 4 bases and 1 base respectively, with 14 bases between them. The germline CDR1 and CDR2 sequences are SNHLY and FYNNEI. This CDR3 spans 16 amino acids. The CDR3 loop reads CASSVAGRQSNQPQHF. CDR3 in DNA: TGTGCCAGCAGTGTGGCAGGGAGACAGAGCAATCAGCCCCAGCATTTT.

The sample holds many counts of this clonotype. The V and J genes are TRBV2 and TRBJ1-2; 9 nucleotides match TRBD1. CDR3 length: 14 amino acids. Germline values: CDR1 SNHLY, CDR2 FYNNEI. V shed 8 bases and J 5 bases; nucleotides not matched to a gene: 9. CDR3 sequence (DNA): TGTGCCAGCTCACGGGAGACAGGGGGTTATGGCTACACCTTC. Translation: CASSRETGGYGYTF.

V is TRBV3-1 and J is TRBJ1-1, with D maybe TRBD1 (5 bases). There are 16 residues in the CDR3. The germline V gene has CDR1 LGHDT and CDR2 YNNKEL (reference sequence). The V end was cut by 4 bases, the J end by 2 bases, with 17 bases between. The CDR3 loop reads CASSPRQLTINTEAFF. In DNA form, the CDR3 reads TGTGCCAGCAGCCCGAGACAGCTCACTATTAACACTGAAGCTTTCTTT.

This clonotype appeared a few times. CDR3: CASSIRRLAGYNEQFF. DNA for the CDR3: TGTGCCAGCAGCATCCGACGACTAGCGGGATACAATGAGCAGTTCTTC. This sequence joins TRBV5-6 and TRBJ2-1; the match to TRBD2 covers 11 bases. The junction had 7 bases not matched to a gene; V was cut back by 4 bases and J by 4 bases. The CDR3 loop spans 16 amino acids. CDR1 and CDR2 (germline): SGHDT, YYEEEE.

The chain has TRBV12-3 or TRBV12-4 and TRBJ2-5, with 10 bases identical to TRBD2. The V and J ends lost 3 bases and 5 bases, in that order; junction bases with no gene match: 9. The CDR3 loop spans 16 amino acids. The CDR3 DNA reads as TGTGCCAGCAGTTTTGCGTTAGCGGGAGGAAAGGAGACCCAGTACTTC. Translating gives CASSFALAGGKETQYF.

There are many counts of this clonotype. The chain recombines TRBV18 with TRBJ2-7; D remains ambiguous. Per germline, CDR1 KGHSH and CDR2 LQKENI. Between the trimmed V and J ends, which lost 3 bases and 5 bases, there was a span of 8 bases. There are 12 residues in the CDR3. The chain's CDR3 is CASSPVRDEQYF. The CDR3 region has the DNA TGTGCCAGCTCACCGGTAAGGGACGAGCAGTACTTC.

This clonotype was seen more than once but under ten times. This may come from a read error, since a much larger clone is one base off. The chain couples TRBV19 to TRBJ2-2; D might be TRBD1 or TRBD2, each matching 5 bases. The ends were cut back, 4 bases at V and 6 bases at J, with 12 bases in the middle. CDR3 length: 14 residues. Germline assignment: CDR1 LNHDA and CDR2 SQIVND (reference sequence). In nucleotides, the CDR3 is TGTGCCAGTAGTACCCCAGGGAGCGCCGGGGAGCTGTTTTTT. Amino acid sequence: CASSTPGSAGELFF.

In this sample, this clonotype turned up many times. V is TRBV29-1 and J is TRBJ1-1; D perhaps matches TRBD1 (5 bases). V was cut by 4 bases and J by 6 bases, with 12 bases left in between. This CDR3 contains 12 residues. Germline V gene lookup returns CDR1 SQVTM and CDR2 ANQGSEA. The CDR3 protein is CSVAGDSPEAFF. CDR3 coding DNA: TGCAGCGTTGCGGGGGATTCCCCTGAAGCTTTCTTT.

This clonotype was counted ten times or more. This sequence joins TRBV25-1 and TRBJ2-3, with D hard to call. Trimming took 0 bases from V and 3 from J, leaving 4 bases between them. The CDR3 contains 13 residues. Germline V CDR1 and CDR2: MGHDK, SYGVNS. Here the CDR3 DNA reads TGTGCCAGCAGTGAATATCGGACAGATACGCAGTATTTT. It codes for CASSEYRTDTQYF.

This clonotype was seen many times. The rearrangement uses TRBV20-1 and TRBJ1-5; D uncertain. Per germline, CDR1 DFQATT and CDR2 SNEGSKA (reference sequence). The CDR3 has 14 residues. Deletions cut 5 bases from V and 9 bases from J, with 20 bases between. The CDR3 bases are TGCAGTGCTCCATTGGGCCTCGTTGGTCGGCCCCAGCATTTT. Translating it yields CSAPLGLVGRPQHF.

The V call is TRBV2, the J call TRBJ2-5, with 8 bases lining up with TRBD1. V lost 7 bases to trimming and J lost 8 bases; unmatched junction nucleotides: 15. CDR1 SNHLY and CDR2 FYNNEI come from the germline V gene. The CDR3 totals 15 residues. In DNA, the CDR3 is TGTGCCAGCAACGGTATCCTCGGGACAGGTCAAACCCAGTACTTC. This translates into CASNGILGTGQTQYF.

This clonotype has at least ten counts. The chain combines TRBV19 with TRBJ2-1; D is uncertain. Germline V gives CDR1 LNHDA, CDR2 SQIVND (reference sequence). The CDR3 is 13 residues long. V was shortened by 1 base and J by 6 bases, with 7 bases between the two germline ends. The chain's CDR3 is CASSIVPSNEQFF. In nucleotides, the CDR3 is TGTGCCAGTAGTATAGTTCCTAGCAATGAGCAGTTCTTC.

This clonotype was detected many times. This chain uses TRBV7-2 with TRBJ1-5; TRBD1 might be the D (5 bases). The V gene's germline CDR1 is SGHTA and CDR2 FQGNSA. The V gene lost 4 bases and the J gene lost 9 bases, with 13 bases spanning the gap. The CDR3 loop spans 13 amino acids. Written as DNA, the CDR3 is TGTGCCAGCAGCTGGGGGGTTGGGCGGCCCCAGCATTTT. Translating gives CASSWGVGRPQHF.

This clonotype was counted many times. This chain joins TRBV12-3 or TRBV12-4 and TRBJ1-2, with D perhaps TRBD1 (5 bases). The CDR3 has 21 residues. Trimming took 6 bases from V and 2 from J, leaving 34 bases between them. Here the CDR3 DNA reads TGTGCCAGCAGATGGACGGGTATTCGGGGGAAAAAGAGTCCTCACAACTATGGCTACACCTTC. It yields the protein CASRWTGIRGKKSPHNYGYTF.